This TCR beta chain was documented in a study of molecular identifiers for immune sequencing clone quantification. Many counts were recorded for this clonotype. The length of the CDR3 is 14 residues. Per the germline V gene, CDR1 is LGHNA and CDR2 is YSLEER. Trimming at V came to 5 bases and at J to 2 bases, leaving 1 base not matched to a gene. TCRdb re-derived calls from the PCR reads in MiXCR, one entry per CDR3 protein. The sample holds 460,000 or so distinct CDR3 sequences; 20% to 25% are singletons and the top ten take 0.84%. The V and J genes are TRBV4-3 and TRBJ1-3; the match to TRBD1 covers 9 bases. The sequencing sample was made of naive CD8+ T cells from blood, with Jurkat cell RNA spiked in. Subset: FACS-sorted CD8+CD4-CCR7+CD45RA+ naive T cells. This sequence originates from a human donor in good health. Some libraries in this study had Jurkat cell RNA spiked in. CDR3 in amino acids: CASSGTGTGNTIYF. The CDR3 DNA sequence: TGCGCCAGCAGCGGGACAGGGACTGGAAACACCATATATTTT.